Here is one TCR beta chain with its context. J lost 8 bases, V lost 0 bases, and 2 bases had no gene match. The length of the CDR3 is 14 residues. Germline CDR1 reads ENHRY; CDR2 reads SYGVKD. The data originate from a study of blood T cell repertoires in COVID-19. Overall study: Cohort 3 donors counted as recovered after two negative PCRs, clearance, or resolved symptoms.

Sequenced by immunoSEQ multiplex PCR; TCRdb stores in-frame clones only, minus some. The sample lists roughly 160,000 clones, 79% occurring once. Sequencing was carried out using PBMCs or T cells enriched from blood (not recorded which). The chain links TRBV10-3 to TRBJ2-1; 9 nucleotides match TRBD1. The source is a woman in her seventies in a cohort exposed to, infected with or recovered from COVID-19 (not recorded which). CDR3 nucleotides: TGTGCCATCAGTGAGTCGGGACAGGGTTATGAGCAGTTCTTC. This gives the protein CAISESGQGYEQFF.